These T cell receptor beta chains were read from a single sample in a study of blood T cells in healthy people across ages. TCRdb ran MiXCR on the 5' RACE reads and lists one entry per CDR3 protein. The sample lists approximately 1,000,000 distinct CDR3 sequences; 45% were seen once. Input material: blood. The receptor set was obtained from a woman aged 60 to 75 in good health. Both conserved end residues are part of each CDR3. The D gene is left open where the match is weak. The size entry is marked missing in some rows and otherwise reads once, few, many or a size class.

v_call	d_call	j_call	clone_size	cdr3_aa	cdr3_nt
TRBV27	TRBD1	TRBJ2-7	-	CASSLWGQGFDEQYF	TGTGCCAGCAGTTTATGGGGACAGGGGTTTGACGAGCAGTACTTC
TRBV2	-	TRBJ2-7	-	CASSLSAAPSYEQYF	TGTGCCAGCAGCCTCTCGGCGGCTCCCTCCTACGAGCAGTACTTC
TRBV2	-	TRBJ1-1	-	CASSEGTFEAFF	TGTGCCAGCAGTGAAGGGACATTCGAAGCTTTCTTT
TRBV20-1	-	TRBJ2-3	-	CSARRTPRTDNTDTQYF	TGCAGTGCGAGACGCACCCCGCGGACAGATAACACAGATACGCAGTATTTT
TRBV30	TRBD1	TRBJ2-7	few	CAWSMRTGTSEQYF	TGTGCCTGGAGTATGAGGACAGGGACCTCCGAGCAGTACTTC
TRBV27	-	TRBJ2-5	-	CASSLQFQETQYF	TGTGCCAGCAGTTTGCAGTTCCAAGAGACCCAGTACTTC
TRBV11-2	-	TRBJ2-5	-	CASSPVGGAGTQYF	TGTGCCAGCAGCCCGGTGGGAGGTGCGGGGACCCAGTACTTC
TRBV20-1	-	TRBJ2-7	few	CSARDLGRAAYEQYF	TGCAGTGCTAGAGATCTTGGCAGGGCCGCCTACGAGCAGTACTTC
TRBV7-8	TRBD2	TRBJ2-7	-	CASSLQAAGGYEQYF	TGTGCCAGCAGCTTACAGGCAGCGGGAGGGTACGAGCAGTACTTC
TRBV12-3/TRBV12-4	-	TRBJ2-1	-	CASSHASGSSNEQFF	TGTGCCAGCAGCCACGCCTCAGGGAGCTCCAATGAGCAGTTCTTC